One T cell receptor (beta chain) is described in this entry. Its antigen is still unknown. All donors participated as healthy donors of bone marrow. The CDR3 totals 16 residues. The germline gives CDR1 LGHNT, CDR2 FRNRAP. V gave up 1 base and J gave up 0 bases, with 10 bases separating them. This entry is derived from a study of cytomegalovirus exposure and HLA in healthy donors. Study at large: Genotyping of about 400 donors showed that 80% to 90% belonged to the Caucasian-associated ancestry cluster.

Primers: 60 Vbeta forward and 13 Jbeta reverse. TCRdb keeps only in-frame clones here, not all; method: immunoSEQ multiplex PCR. This table has around 140,000 clones, 70% to 80% appearing once. Overall study findings and caveats: 150 to 200 TCR beta chains were listed as cytomegalovirus-associated.

The clonotype was recovered from a woman in her sixties in good health and CMV-seronegative. This chain links TRBV12-5 with TRBJ2-1; possibly TRBD1 for D (5 bases). Sequences were obtained from PBMCs. The CDR3 region is CASGLGGRGSYNEQFF. The DNA for the CDR3 is TGTGCTAGTGGTTTGGGGGGCCGAGGCTCCTACAATGAGCAGTTCTTC.